This TCR beta chain was identified in a study of CD8 T cells in ankylosing spondylitis. V gave up 4 bases and J gave up 1 base; unmatched junction bases: 9. The germline gives CDR1 DFQATT, CDR2 SNEGSKA (reference sequence). The CDR3 length is 15 residues. TCRdb redid the calling of the 5' RACE reads with MiXCR, one entry per CDR3 protein. The repertoire has around 540,000 distinct CDR3 sequences, roughly 13% of them found once; the top ten carry under 7.5%. Overall study findings and caveats: What appeared characteristic of ankylosing spondylitis blood was a TCR beta motif of fewer than ten highly homologous variants.

Comment on this clonotype: Its target is unknown.

This sequence was found in a male donor with ankylosing spondylitis. The chain couples TRBV20-1 to TRBJ1-1, with 7 bases identical to TRBD1. Sequencing was performed on blood, either unsorted or a sorted T cell fraction (not recorded which). The CDR3 loop is CSAIQGRRGNTEAFF. The DNA for the CDR3 is TGCAGTGCTATACAGGGGCGGAGGGGGAACACTGAAGCTTTCTTT.